The entry that follows covers one T cell receptor (beta chain) sequence. Its matching antigen is unknown. The CDR3 loop spans 13 amino acids. V shed 5 bases and J shed 5 bases, with 10 bases lying between them. Germline lookup yields CDR1 SGHDT and CDR2 YYEEEE. The data derive from a study of cytomegalovirus exposure and HLA in healthy donors. General observations from the study: Despite most TCR sequences being rare, some public TCRs occurred in many donors. Near-uniform donor sequencing depth was presumed by presence/absence analyses.

PCR amplification relied on 60 Vbeta primers (plus 13 Jbeta primers). Method: immunoSEQ multiplex PCR; TCRdb's copy keeps in-frame clones and lacks some. The sample includes 100,000 to 150,000 clones, about 73% of them seen just once. Sample: PBMCs. The clonotype comes from a middle-aged woman in good health and CMV-seronegative. The chain joins TRBV5-6 to TRBJ1-4; D unclear. CDR3 loop: CASRRNTNEKLFF. In DNA, the CDR3 is TGTGCCAGCAGACGTAACACAAATGAAAAACTGTTTTTT.